Detailed here is one T cell receptor (beta chain). TCRdb's table, derived via immunoSEQ multiplex PCR, lists solely in-frame clones and lacks some. This table has about 120,000 clones, around 89% appearing once. The data are from a study of control samples from healthy donors and cancer patients. Germline V gene sequence: CDR1 MNHNS, CDR2 SASEGT. Trimming cost V 2 bases and J 1 base; bases outside gene matches: 7. This CDR3 has 17 amino acids. The chain uses TRBV6-1 and TRBJ2-5; 10 bases map to TRBD1. Sequencing input: PBMCs. The clonotype was recovered from a woman between 50 and 59 years old with colorectal cancer. CDR3 sequence reads: CASSEPTGTGVQETQYF. The CDR3 coding sequence is TGTGCCAGCAGTGAACCAACCGGGACAGGGGTCCAAGAGACCCAGTACTTC.